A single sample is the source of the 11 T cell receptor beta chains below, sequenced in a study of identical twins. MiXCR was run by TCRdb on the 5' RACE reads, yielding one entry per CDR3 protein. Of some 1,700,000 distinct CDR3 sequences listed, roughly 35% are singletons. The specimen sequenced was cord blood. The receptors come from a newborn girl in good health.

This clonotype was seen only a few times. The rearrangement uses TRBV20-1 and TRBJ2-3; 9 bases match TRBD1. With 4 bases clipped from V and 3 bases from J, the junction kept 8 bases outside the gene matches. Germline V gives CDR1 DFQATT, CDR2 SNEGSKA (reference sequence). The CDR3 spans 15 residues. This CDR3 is CSANPGTGTTDTQYF. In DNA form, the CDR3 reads TGCAGTGCTAACCCCGGGACAGGGACAACAGATACGCAGTATTTT.

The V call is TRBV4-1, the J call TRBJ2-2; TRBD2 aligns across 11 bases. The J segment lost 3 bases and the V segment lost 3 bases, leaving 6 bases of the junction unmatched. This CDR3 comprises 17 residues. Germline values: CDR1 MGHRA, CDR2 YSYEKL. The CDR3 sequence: CASSHLLAGVYTGELFF. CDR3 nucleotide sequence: TGCGCCAGCAGCCACCTACTAGCGGGGGTCTACACCGGGGAGCTGTTTTTT.

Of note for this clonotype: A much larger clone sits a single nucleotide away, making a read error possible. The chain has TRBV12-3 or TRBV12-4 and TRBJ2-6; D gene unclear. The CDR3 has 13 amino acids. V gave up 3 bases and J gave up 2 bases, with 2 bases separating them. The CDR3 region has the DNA TGTGCCAGCAGTTTCACTGGGGCCAACGTCCTGACTTTC. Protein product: CASSFTGANVLTF.

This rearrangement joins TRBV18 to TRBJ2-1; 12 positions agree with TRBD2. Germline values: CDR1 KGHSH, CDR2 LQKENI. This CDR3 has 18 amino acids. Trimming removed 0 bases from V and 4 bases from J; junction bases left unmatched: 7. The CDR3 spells CASSPPILAGGPYNEQFF. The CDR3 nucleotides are TGTGCCAGCTCACCACCGATTCTAGCGGGAGGGCCTTACAATGAGCAGTTCTTC. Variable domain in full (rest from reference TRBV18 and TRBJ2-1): NAGVMQNPRHLVRRRGQEARLRCSPMKGHSHVYWYRQLPEEGLKFMVYLQKENIIDESGMPKERFSAEFPKEGPSILRIQQVVRGDSAAYFCASSPPILAGGPYNEQFFGPGTRLTVL.

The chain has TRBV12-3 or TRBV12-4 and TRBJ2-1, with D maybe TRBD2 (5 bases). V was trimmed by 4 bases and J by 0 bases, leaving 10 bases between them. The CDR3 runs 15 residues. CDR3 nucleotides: TGTGCCAGCAGTTCACTAGGAACCTCCTACAATGAGCAGTTCTTC. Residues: CASSSLGTSYNEQFF.

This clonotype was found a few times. The CDR3 region has the DNA TGTGCCAGCAGTGACCCTACCCCGGGACAGGGGAGAGGCTACACCTTC. Encoded protein: CASSDPTPGQGRGYTF. The rearrangement uses TRBV25-1 and TRBJ1-2; TRBD1 matches 10 bases. Germline V gene sequence: CDR1 MGHDK, CDR2 SYGVNS. Losses at the gene ends were 3 bases for V and 8 bases for J; bases not matched to a gene: 12. This CDR3 has 16 residues.

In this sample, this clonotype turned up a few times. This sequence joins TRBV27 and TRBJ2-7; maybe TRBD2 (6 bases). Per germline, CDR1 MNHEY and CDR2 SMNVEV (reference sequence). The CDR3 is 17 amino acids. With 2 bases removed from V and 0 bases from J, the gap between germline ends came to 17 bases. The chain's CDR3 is CASSLGGAGSSSYEQYF. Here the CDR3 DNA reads TGTGCCAGCAGTTTAGGAGGTGCGGGGTCGAGCTCCTACGAGCAGTACTTC.

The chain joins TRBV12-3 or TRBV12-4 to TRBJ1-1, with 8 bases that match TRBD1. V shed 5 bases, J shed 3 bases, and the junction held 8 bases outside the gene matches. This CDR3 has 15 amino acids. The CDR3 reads CASSQGAIMYTEAFF. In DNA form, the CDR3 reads TGTGCCAGCAGTCAGGGGGCTATCATGTACACTGAAGCTTTCTTT.

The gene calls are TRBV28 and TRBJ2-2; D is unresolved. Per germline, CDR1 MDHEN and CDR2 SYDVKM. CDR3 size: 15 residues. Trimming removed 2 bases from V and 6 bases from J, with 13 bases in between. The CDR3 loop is CASSLGPSRAGELFF. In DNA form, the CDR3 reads TGTGCCAGCAGTTTAGGGCCCAGTCGGGCCGGGGAGCTGTTTTTT.

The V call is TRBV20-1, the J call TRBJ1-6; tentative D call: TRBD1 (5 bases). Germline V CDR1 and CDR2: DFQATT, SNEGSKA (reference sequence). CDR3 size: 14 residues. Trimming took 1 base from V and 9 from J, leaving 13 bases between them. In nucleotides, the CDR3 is TGCAGTGCTAGAGGGTTGGTGGGGACTTCACCCCTCCACTTT. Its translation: CSARGLVGTSPLHF.

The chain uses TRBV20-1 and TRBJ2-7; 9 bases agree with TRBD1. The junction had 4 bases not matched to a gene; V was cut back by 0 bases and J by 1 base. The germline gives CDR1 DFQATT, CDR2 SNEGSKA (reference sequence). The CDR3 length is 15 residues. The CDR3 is CSARDGGQGSYEQYF. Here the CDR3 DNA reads TGCAGTGCTAGAGATGGGGGACAGGGATCCTACGAGCAGTACTTC.